This T cell receptor (beta chain) derives from a study of blood T cell repertoires in COVID-19. Patients from Seattle were sampled longitudinally, starting during active infection. The CDR3 totals 14 residues. In germline, CDR1 is GTSNPN, CDR2 SVGIG (reference sequence). Trimming cost V 2 bases and J 9 bases, with 19 bases left between them. Some clones are missing from TCRdb's copy, which holds only in-frame ones; the method was immunoSEQ multiplex PCR. Found here are 200,000 to 300,000 clones, around 84% of them singletons; the top ten hold approximately 5.3%. Sample: peripheral blood. The origin of this receptor is a woman aged 55-69 years with COVID-19, enrolled during active disease. The J gene is TRBJ1-1, the V gene TRBV30; D uncertain. The CDR3 region has the DNA TGTGCCTGGAGTCGAGGTGAGGGAACCCAAAAAGCTTTCTTT. Its translation: CAWSRGEGTQKAFF. The full variable domain, its missing parts supplied by reference TRBV30 and TRBJ1-1, is SQTIHQWPATLVQPVGSPLSLECTVEGTSNPNLYWYRQAAGRGLQLLFYSVGIGQISSEVPQNLSASRPQDRQFILSSKKLLLSDSGFYLCAWSRGEGTQKAFFGQGTRLTVV.